The text below deals with one T cell receptor (beta chain). The antigen is not known. The record originates from a study of CD8 T cells in ankylosing spondylitis. Study-level findings and limits: Reportedly, disease-linked clones are significantly enriched in ankylosing spondylitis patients' matched synovial fluid. Disease-associated clones were CD8+ and fairly uncommon in peripheral blood. A number of the motif variants had already been described in reactive arthritis synovial fluid and blood. Seemingly characteristic of ankylosing spondylitis blood was a TCR beta motif consisting of several highly homologous variants.

Using quantitative 5'-RACE with molecular barcodes, the authors made TCR beta libraries. MiXCR, applied by TCRdb to the 5' RACE reads, yields one record per CDR3 protein. Here the sample spans around 390,000 distinct CDR3 sequences, about 22% being singletons. V was pared by 2 bases and J by 1 base, with 12 bases between. Germline assignment: CDR1 SQVTM and CDR2 ANQGSEA. This CDR3 comprises 15 residues. The TCR originated in a male donor with ankylosing spondylitis. The sequencing input was blood, either unsorted or a sorted T cell fraction (not recorded which). V and J are TRBV29-1 and TRBJ1-5; D is uncertain. The CDR3 sequence: CSVEFWEISNQPQHF. CDR3 nucleotides: TGCAGCGTTGAATTTTGGGAAATAAGCAATCAGCCCCAGCATTTT.